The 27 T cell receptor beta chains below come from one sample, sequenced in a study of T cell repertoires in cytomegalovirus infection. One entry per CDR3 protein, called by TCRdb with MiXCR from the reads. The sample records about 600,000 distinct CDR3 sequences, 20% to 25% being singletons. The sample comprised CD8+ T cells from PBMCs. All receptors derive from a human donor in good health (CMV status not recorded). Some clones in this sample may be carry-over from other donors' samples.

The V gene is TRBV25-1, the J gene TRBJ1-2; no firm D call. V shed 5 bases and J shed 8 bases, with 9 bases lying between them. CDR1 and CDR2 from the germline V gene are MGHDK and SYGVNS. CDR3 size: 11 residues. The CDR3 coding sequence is TGTGCCAGCAGTTTCACGTACGGCTACACCTTC. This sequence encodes CASSFTYGYTF.

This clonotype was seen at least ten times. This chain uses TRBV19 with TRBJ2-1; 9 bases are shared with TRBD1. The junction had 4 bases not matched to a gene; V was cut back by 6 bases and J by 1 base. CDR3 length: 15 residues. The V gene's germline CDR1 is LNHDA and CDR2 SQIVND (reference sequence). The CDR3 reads CASRVGTGSYNEQFF. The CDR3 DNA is TGTGCCAGTAGGGTCGGGACAGGGTCCTACAATGAGCAGTTCTTC.

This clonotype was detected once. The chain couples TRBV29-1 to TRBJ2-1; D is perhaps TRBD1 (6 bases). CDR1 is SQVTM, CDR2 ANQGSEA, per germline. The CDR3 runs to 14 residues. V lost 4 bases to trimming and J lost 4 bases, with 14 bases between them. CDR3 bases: TGCAGCGTTGGGAGGCAGGGGATGTACAATGAGCAGTTCTTC. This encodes CSVGRQGMYNEQFF.

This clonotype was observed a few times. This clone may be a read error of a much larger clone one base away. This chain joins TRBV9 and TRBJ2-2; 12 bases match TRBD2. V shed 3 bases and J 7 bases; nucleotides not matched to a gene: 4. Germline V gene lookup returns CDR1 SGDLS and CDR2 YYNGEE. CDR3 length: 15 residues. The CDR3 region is CASSASGGAIGELFF. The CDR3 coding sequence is TGTGCCAGCAGCGCTAGCGGGGGGGCGATCGGGGAGCTGTTTTTT.

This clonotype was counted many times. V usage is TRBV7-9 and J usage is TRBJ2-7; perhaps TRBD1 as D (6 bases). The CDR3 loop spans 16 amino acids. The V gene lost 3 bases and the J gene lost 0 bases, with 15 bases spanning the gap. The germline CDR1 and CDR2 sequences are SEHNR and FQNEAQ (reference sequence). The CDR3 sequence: CASSFPGTPSSYEQYF. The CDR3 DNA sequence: TGTGCCAGCAGCTTTCCGGGGACACCGAGCTCCTACGAGCAGTACTTC.

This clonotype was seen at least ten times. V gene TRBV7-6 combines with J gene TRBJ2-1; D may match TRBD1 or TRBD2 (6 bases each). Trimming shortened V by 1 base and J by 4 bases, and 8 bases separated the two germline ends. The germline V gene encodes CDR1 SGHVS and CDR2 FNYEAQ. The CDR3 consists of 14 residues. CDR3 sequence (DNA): TGTGCCAGCAGCTTAGAGGGGGGTTACAATGAGCAGTTCTTC. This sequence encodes CASSLEGGYNEQFF.

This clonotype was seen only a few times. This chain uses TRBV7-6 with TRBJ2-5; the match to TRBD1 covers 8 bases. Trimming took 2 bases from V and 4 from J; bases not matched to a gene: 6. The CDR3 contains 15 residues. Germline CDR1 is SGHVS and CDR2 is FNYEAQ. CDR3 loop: CASSLFYGQGETQYF. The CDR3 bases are TGTGCCAGCAGCTTATTTTATGGACAGGGAGAGACCCAGTACTTC.

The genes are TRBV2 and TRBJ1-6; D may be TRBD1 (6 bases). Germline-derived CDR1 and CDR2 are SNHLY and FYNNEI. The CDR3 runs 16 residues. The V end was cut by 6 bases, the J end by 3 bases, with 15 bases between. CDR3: CASSDGQTHYNSPLHF. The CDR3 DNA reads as TGTGCCAGCAGCGATGGACAGACCCACTATAATTCACCCCTCCACTTT.

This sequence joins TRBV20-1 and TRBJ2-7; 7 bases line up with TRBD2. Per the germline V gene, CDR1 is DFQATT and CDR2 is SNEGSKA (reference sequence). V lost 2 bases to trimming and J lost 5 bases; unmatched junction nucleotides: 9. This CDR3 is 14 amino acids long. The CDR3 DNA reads TGCAGTGCTAGAACTCCGGGGAGGGCCCACGAGCAGTACTTC. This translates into CSARTPGRAHEQYF.

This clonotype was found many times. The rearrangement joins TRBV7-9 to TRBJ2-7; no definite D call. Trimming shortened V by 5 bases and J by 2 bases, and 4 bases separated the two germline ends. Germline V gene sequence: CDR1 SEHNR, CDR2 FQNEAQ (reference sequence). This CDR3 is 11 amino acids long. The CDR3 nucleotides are TGTGCCAGCAGCAACGCCTACGAGCAGTACTTC. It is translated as CASSNAYEQYF.

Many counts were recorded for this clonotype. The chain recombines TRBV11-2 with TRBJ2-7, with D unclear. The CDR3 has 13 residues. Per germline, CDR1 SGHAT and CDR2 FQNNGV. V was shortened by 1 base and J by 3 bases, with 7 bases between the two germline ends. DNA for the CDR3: TGTGCCAGCAGCTTAGTAACAAGCTACGAGCAGTACGTC. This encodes CASSLVTSYEQYV.

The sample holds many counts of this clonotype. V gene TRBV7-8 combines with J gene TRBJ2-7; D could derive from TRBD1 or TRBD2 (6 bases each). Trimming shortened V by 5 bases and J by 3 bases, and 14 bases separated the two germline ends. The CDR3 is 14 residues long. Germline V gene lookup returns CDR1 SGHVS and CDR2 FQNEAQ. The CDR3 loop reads CASSVGAGFYEQYF. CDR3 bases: TGTGCCAGCAGCGTGGGGGCGGGGTTCTACGAGCAGTACTTC.

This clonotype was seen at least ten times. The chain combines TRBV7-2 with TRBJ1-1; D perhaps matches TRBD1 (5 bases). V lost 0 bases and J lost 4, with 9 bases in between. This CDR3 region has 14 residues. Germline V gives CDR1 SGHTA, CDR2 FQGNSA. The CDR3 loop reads CASSLASRATEAFF. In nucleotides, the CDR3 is TGTGCCAGCAGCTTAGCCTCCAGGGCCACTGAAGCTTTCTTT.

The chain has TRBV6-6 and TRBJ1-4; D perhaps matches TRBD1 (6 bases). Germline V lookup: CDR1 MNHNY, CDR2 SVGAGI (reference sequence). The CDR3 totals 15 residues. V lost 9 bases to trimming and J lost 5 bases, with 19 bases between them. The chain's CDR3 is CASQWKGVKNEKLFF. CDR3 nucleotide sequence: TGTGCCAGTCAGTGGAAGGGGGTTAAGAATGAAAAACTGTTTTTT.

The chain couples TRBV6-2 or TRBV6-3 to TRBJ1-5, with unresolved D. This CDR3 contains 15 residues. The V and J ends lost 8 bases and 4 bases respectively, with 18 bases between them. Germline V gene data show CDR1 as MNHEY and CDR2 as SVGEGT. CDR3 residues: CASLPAARSNQPQHF. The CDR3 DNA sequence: TGTGCCAGCCTGCCGGCCGCCCGGAGTAATCAGCCCCAGCATTTT.

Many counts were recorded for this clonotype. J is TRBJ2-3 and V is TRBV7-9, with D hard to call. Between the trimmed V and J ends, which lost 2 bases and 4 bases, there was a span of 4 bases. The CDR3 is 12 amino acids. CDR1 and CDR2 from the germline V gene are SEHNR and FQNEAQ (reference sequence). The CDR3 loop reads CASSLQADTQYF. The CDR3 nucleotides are TGTGCCAGCAGCTTACAGGCAGATACGCAGTATTTT. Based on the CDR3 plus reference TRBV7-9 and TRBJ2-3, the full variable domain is DTGVSQNPRHKITKRGQNVTFRCDPISEHNRLYWYRQTLGQGPEFLTYFQNEAQLEKSRLLSDRFSAERPKGSFSTLEIQRTEQGDSAMYLCASSLQADTQYFGPGTRLTVL.

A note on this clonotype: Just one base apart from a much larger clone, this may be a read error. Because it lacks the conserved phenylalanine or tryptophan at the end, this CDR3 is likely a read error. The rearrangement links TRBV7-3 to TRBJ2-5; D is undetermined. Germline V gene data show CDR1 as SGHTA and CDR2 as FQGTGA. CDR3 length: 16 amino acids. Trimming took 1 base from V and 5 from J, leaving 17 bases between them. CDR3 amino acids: CASSLSGSAPMETQYS. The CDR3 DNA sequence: TGTGCCAGCAGCTTAAGTGGCTCAGCCCCAATGGAGACCCAGTACTCC.

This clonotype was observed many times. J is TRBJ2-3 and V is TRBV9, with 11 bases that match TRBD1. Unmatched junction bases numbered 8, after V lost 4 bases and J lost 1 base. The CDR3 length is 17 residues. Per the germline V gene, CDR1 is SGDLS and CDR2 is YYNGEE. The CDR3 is CASSSDRGLIGTDTQYF. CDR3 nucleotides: TGTGCCAGCAGCTCGGACAGGGGGCTCATAGGCACAGATACGCAGTATTTT.

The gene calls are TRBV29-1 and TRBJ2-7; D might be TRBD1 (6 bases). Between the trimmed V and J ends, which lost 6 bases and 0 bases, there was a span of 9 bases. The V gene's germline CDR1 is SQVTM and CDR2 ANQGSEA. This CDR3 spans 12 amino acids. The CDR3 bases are TGCAGCGTCACAGGGAGCTCCTACGAGCAGTACTTC. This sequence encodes CSVTGSSYEQYF.

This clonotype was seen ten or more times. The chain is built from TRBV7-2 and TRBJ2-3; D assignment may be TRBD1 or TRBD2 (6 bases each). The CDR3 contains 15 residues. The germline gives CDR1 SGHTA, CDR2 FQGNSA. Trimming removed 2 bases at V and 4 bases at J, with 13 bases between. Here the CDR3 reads CASSLITGTPDTQYF. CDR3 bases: TGTGCCAGCAGCTTAATAACAGGGACTCCAGATACGCAGTATTTT.

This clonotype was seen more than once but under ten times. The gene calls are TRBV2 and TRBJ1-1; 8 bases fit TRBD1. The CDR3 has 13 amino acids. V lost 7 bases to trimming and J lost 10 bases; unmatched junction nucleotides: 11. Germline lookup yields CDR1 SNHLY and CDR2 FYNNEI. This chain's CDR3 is CASKDRAAGRAFF. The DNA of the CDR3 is TGTGCCAGCAAGGACAGGGCGGCCGGGCGAGCTTTCTTT. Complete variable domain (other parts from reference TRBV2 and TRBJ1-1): EPEVTQTPSHQVTQMGQEVILRCVPISNHLYFYWYRQILGQKVEFLVSFYNNEISEKSEIFDDQFSVERPDGSNFTLKIRSTKLEDSAMYFCASKDRAAGRAFFGQGTRLTVV.

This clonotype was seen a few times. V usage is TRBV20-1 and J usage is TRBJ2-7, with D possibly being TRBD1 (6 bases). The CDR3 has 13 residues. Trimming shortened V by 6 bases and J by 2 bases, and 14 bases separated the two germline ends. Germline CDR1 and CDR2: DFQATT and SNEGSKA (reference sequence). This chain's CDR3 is CSARQDSTYEQYV. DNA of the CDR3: TGCAGTGCCAGGCAGGACAGCACCTACGAGCAGTACGTC.

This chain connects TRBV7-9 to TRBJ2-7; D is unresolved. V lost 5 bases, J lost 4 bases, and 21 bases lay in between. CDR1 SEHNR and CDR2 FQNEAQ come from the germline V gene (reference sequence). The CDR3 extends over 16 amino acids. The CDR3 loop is CASSLGPDLPWYEQYF. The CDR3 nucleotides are TGTGCCAGCAGCCTCGGGCCGGATCTACCTTGGTACGAGCAGTACTTC.

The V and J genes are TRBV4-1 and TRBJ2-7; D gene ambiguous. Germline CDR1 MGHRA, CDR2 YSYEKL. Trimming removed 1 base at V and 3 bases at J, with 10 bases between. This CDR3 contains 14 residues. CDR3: CASSQVVNNYEQYV. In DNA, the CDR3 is TGCGCCAGCAGCCAAGTGGTAAATAACTACGAGCAGTACGTC.

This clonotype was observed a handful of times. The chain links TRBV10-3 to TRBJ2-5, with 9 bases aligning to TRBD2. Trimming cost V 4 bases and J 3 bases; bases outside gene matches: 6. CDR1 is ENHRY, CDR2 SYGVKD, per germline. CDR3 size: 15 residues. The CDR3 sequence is CAISVGGGAEETQYF. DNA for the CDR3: TGTGCCATCAGTGTAGGCGGGGGGGCTGAAGAGACCCAGTACTTC.

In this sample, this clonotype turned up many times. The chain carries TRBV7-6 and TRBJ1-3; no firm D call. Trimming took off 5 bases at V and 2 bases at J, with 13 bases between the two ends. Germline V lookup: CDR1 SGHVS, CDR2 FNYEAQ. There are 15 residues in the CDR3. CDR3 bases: TGTGCCAGCAGCCCACTTCTCTCGACTGGAAACACCATATATTTT. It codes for CASSPLLSTGNTIYF.

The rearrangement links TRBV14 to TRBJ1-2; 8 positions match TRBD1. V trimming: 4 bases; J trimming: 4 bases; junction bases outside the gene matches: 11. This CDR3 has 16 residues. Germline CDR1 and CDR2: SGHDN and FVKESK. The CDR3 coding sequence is TGTGCCAGCAGCCCCTCCCCCAGAACAGGGGGCTATGGCTACACCTTC. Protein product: CASSPSPRTGGYGYTF.